Below, one T cell receptor beta chain is given with its context. Sequencing used immunoSEQ multiplex PCR; TCRdb keeps in-frame clones, though not all of them. This table holds about 350,000 clones, around 88% found once. This record belongs to a study of Ad26.COV2.S vaccination and SARS-CoV-2 variants. CDR3 length: 14 residues. Germline V gives CDR1 SGHDT, CDR2 YYEEEE. The germline V and J ends were trimmed by 4 bases and 7 bases, with 17 bases remaining between them. As to treatment: roughly 19 received Ad26.COV2.S at low or high dose, single or two shots; several received placebo; per-sample allocation not given. Samples analyzed were those drawn on day 63 after the first vaccine or placebo injection.

This TCR came from a person between 18 and 65 years old who received the Ad26.COV2.S COVID-19 vaccine or a placebo. V is TRBV5-6 and J is TRBJ2-5; D might be TRBD2 (5 bases). The input for sequencing was peripheral blood, taken in a trial of Ad26.COV2.S vaccine versus placebo. Here the CDR3 DNA reads TGTGCCAGCAGCGTGGCGGGTCTAGCCGCGACCCAGTACTTC. Protein: CASSVAGLAATQYF.